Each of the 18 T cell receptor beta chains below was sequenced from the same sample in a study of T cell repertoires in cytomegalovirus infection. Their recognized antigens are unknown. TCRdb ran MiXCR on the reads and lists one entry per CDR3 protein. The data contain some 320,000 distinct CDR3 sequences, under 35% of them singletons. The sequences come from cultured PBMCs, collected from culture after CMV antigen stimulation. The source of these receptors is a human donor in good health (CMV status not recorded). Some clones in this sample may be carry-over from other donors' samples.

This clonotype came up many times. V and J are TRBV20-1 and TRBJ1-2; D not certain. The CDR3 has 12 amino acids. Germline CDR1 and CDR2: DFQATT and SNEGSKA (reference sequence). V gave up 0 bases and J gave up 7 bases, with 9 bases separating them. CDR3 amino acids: CSARDPQSGYTF. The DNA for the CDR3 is TGCAGTGCTAGAGATCCCCAGAGTGGCTACACCTTC.

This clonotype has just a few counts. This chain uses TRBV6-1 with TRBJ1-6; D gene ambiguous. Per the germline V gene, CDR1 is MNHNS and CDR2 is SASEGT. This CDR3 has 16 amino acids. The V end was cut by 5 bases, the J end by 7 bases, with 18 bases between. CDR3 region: CASSYSASLYNSPLHF. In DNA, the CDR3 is TGTGCCAGCAGTTACAGCGCCAGCTTATACAATTCACCCCTCCACTTT.

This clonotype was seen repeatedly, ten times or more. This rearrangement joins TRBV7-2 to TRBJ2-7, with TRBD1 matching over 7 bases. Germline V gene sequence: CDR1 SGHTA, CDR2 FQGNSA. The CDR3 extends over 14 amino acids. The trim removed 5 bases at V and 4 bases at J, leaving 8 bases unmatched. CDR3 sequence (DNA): TGTGCCAGCAGCCCCCGACAGGGTACTTACGAGCAGTACTTC. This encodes CASSPRQGTYEQYF. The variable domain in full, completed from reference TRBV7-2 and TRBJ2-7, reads GAGVSQSPSNKVTEKGKDVELRCDPISGHTALYWYRQSLGQGLEFLIYFQGNSAPDKSGLPSDRFSAERTGGSVSTLTIQRTQQEDSAVYLCASSPRQGTYEQYFGPGTRLTVT.

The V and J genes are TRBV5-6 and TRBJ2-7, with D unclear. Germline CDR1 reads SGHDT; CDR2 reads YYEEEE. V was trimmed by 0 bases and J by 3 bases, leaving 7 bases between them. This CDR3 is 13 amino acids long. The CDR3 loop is CASSLEDGYEQYF. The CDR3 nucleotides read TGTGCCAGCAGCTTGGAGGACGGCTACGAGCAGTACTTC.

CDR3 sequence: CASSLEWDRGVSPLHF. CDR3 in DNA: TGCGCCAGCAGCTTGGAATGGGACAGGGGGGTTTCACCCCTCCACTTT. This rearrangement joins TRBV5-1 to TRBJ1-6; 11 bases are a match to TRBD1. There are 16 residues in the CDR3. After removal of 0 bases from V and 9 bases from J, the junction contained 5 bases not matched to a gene. CDR1 is SGHRS, CDR2 YFSETQ, per germline.

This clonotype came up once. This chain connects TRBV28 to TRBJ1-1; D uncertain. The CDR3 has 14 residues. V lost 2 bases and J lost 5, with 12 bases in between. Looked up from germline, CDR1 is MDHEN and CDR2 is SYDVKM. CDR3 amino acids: CASSLGGLRTEAFF. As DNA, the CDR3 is TGTGCCAGCAGTTTAGGCGGCTTAAGAACTGAAGCTTTCTTT.

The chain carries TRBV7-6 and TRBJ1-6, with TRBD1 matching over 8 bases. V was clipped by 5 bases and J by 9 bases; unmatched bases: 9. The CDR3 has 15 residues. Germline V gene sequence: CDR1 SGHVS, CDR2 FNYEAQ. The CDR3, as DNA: TGTGCCAGCAGCAGAGGGACAGGCCTTGGTTCACCCCTCCACTTT. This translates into CASSRGTGLGSPLHF.

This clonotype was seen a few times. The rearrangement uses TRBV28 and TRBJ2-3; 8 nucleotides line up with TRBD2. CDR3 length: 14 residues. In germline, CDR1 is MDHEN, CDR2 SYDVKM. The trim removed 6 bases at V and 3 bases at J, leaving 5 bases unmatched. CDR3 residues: CASSPRGRTDTQYF. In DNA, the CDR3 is TGTGCCAGCAGCCCGCGCGGGAGGACAGATACGCAGTATTTT.

CDR3 sequence reads: CASSSRTADNEKLFF. The CDR3 DNA is TGTGCCAGCAGCTCGCGGACGGCCGACAATGAAAAACTGTTTTTT. The chain combines TRBV7-9 with TRBJ1-4; no clear D gene. Per the germline V gene, CDR1 is SEHNR and CDR2 is FQNEAQ (reference sequence). The germline V and J ends were trimmed by 4 bases and 5 bases, with 14 bases remaining between them. The CDR3 is 15 residues long.

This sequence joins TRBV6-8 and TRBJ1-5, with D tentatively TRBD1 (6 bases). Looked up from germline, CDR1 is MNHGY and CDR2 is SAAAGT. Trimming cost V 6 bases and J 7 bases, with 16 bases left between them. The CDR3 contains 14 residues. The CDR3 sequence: CASSRGQRRQPQHF. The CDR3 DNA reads TGTGCCAGCAGCAGAGGACAGCGACGGCAGCCCCAGCATTTT.

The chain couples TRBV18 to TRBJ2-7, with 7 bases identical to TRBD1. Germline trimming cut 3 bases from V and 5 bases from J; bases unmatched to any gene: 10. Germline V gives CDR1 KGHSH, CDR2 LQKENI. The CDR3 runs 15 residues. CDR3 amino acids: CASSPLATGVHEQYF. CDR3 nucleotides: TGTGCCAGCTCACCTCTTGCTACAGGGGTCCACGAGCAGTACTTC.

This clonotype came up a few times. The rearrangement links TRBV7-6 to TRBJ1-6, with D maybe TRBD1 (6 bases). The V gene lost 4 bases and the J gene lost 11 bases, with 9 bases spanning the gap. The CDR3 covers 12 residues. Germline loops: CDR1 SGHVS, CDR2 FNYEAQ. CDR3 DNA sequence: TGTGCCAGCAGCTACGAGGGGGCACCCCTCCACTTT. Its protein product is CASSYEGAPLHF.

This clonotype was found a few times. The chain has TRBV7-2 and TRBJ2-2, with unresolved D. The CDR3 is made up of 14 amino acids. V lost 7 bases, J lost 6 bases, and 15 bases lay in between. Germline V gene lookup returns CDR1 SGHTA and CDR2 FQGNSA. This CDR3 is CASTKRSLAGELFF. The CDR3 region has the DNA TGTGCCAGCACCAAGAGGTCCCTTGCCGGGGAGCTGTTTTTT.

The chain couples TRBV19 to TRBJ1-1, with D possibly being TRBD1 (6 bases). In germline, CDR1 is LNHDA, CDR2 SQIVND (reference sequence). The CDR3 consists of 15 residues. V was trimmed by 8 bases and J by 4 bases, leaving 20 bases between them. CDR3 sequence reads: CASRPGGRTGTEAFF. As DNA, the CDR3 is TGTGCCAGTCGCCCGGGGGGCAGGACGGGCACTGAAGCTTTCTTT.

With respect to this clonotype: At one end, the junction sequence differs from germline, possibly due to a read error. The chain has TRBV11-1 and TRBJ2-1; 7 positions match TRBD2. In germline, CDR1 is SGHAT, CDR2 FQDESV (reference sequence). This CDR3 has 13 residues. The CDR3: CASRFSAGEAQFF. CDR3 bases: TGTGCCAGCCGCTTTTCGGCGGGAGAAGCGCAGTTCTTC.

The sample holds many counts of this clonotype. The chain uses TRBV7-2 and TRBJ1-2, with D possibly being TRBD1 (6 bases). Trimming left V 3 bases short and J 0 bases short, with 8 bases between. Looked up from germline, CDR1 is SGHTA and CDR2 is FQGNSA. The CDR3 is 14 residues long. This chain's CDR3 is CASSLTGSNYGYTF. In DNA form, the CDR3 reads TGTGCCAGCAGCTTGACAGGATCTAACTATGGCTACACCTTC.

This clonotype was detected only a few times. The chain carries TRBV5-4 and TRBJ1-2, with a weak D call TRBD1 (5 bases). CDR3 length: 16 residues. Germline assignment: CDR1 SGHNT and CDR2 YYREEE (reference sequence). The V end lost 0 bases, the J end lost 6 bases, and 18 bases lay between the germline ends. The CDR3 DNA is TGTGCCAGCAGCTTGGTCCCGGGGGTCTTTAGGAATGGCTACACCTTC. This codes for CASSLVPGVFRNGYTF.

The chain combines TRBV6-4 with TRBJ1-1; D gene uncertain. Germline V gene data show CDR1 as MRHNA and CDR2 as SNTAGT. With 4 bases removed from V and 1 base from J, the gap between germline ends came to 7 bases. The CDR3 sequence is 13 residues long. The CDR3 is CASSVSRNTEAFF. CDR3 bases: TGTGCCAGCAGTGTCAGTAGGAACACTGAAGCTTTCTTT.